This T cell receptor beta chain was recorded in a study of CD4 T cells in relation to SARS-CoV-2 and coronaviruses. Study-wide context: PBMCs were cultured with antigen for roughly 11 days before TCR beta sequencing. Convalescent patients were roughly eight males and 4 females; two were Hispanic.

In regard to this clone: What it binds is not known.

V lost 3 bases, J lost 0 bases, and 3 bases stayed unmatched. The CDR3 has 15 amino acids. The V gene's germline CDR1 is SGDLS and CDR2 YYNGEE. About 10^5 naive or memory CD4+ cells were cultured with CEF peptides for more than nine days. Generated by immunoSEQ multiplex PCR, the TCRdb table keeps only in-frame clones and is missing some. The table has approximately 41,000 clones, 60% to 85% seen once. Sequencing was carried out using memory CD4+ T cells from PBMCs, cultured in vitro. J is TRBJ2-3 and V is TRBV9; 8 nucleotides match TRBD2. This TCR was sampled from an adult with COVID-19. This CDR3 reads CASSGSGTSTDTQYF. The CDR3 coding sequence is TGTGCCAGCAGCGGTAGCGGGACCAGCACAGATACGCAGTATTTT.